This T cell receptor beta chain was recorded in a study of blood T cell repertoires in COVID-19. In the study overall: Samples representing acute and convalescent COVID-19 were sourced from the United States, Italy and Spain.

In the source study's methods: Counts of nucleated cells, estimated from reference gene primer amplification, were obtained. Here immunoSEQ multiplex PCR was the method, and the copy in TCRdb shows in-frame clones only, minus some. Clone size and V and J calls were adopted from that table, with D and trimming inferred from the DNA. In the table there are some 360,000 clones, around 87% of which are singletons. V lost 0 bases, J lost 5 bases, and 5 bases stayed unmatched. The germline V gene encodes CDR1 SGDLS and CDR2 YYNGEE. There are 16 residues in the CDR3. The origin of this receptor is a woman aged 55 to 70 with COVID-19, enrolled during active disease. Sequencing used peripheral blood. V and J are TRBV9 and TRBJ2-3, with 11 bases fitting TRBD2. This CDR3 is CASSVGSSGGKDTQYF. The CDR3 DNA sequence: TGTGCCAGCAGCGTAGGGTCTAGCGGGGGGAAAGATACGCAGTATTTT.